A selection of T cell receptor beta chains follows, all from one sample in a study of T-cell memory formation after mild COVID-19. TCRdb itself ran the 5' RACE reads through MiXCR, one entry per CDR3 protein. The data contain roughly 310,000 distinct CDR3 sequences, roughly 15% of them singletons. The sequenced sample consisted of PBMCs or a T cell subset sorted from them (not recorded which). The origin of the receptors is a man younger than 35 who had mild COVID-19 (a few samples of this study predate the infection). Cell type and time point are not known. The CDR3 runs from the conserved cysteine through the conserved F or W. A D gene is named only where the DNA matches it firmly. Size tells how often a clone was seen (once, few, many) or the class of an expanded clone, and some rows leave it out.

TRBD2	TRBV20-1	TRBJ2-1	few	TGCAGTGCTCTCACCGGGACTAGTAACTACAATGAGCAGTTCTTC	CSALTGTSNYNEQFF
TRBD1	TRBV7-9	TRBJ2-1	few	TGTGCCAGCAGCCCGGGCGCGAGACAGGGGTATAATGAGCAGTTCTTC	CASSPGARQGYNEQFF
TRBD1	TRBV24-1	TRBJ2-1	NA	TGTGCCACCTCCCGGGACAGGGGGCTCAATGAGCAGTTCTTC	CATSRDRGLNEQFF
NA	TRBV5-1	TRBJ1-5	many	TGCGCCAGCAGCTTGGTAGGGGATCAGCCCCAGCATTTT	CASSLVGDQPQHF
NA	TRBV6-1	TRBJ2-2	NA	TGTGCCACAAAGGACACCAACACCGGGGAGCTGTTTTTT	CATKDTNTGELFF
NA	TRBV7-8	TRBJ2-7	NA	TGTGCCAGCAGCTCCTACTCGGCCGGGCAGTACTTC	CASSSYSAGQYF
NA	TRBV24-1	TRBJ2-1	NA	TGTGCCACCAGTGATTCTCCGAAGGGCAATGAGCAGTTCTTC	CATSDSPKGNEQFF
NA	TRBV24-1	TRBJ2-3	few	TGTGCCACCAGTGACGGGGGGCCGGGAGATACGCAGTATTTT	CATSDGGPGDTQYF
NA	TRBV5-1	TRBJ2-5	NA	TGCGCCAGCAGCTTGTCGGCACAAGAGACCCAGTACTTC	CASSLSAQETQYF
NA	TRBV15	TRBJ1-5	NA	TGTGCCACCAGCAGAGTGGAACAGTCCAATCAGCCCCAGCATTTT	CATSRVEQSNQPQHF
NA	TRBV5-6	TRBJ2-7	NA	TGTGCCAGCAGCTTGGCAGGGGATGGCTACGAGCAGTACTTC	CASSLAGDGYEQYF
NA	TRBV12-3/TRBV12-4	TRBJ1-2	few	TGTGCCAGCAGTACAGGGAATGGCTACACCTTC	CASSTGNGYTF
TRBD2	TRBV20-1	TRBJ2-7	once	TGCAGTGCTATCTCCACGCGGGGGGCCTACGAGCAGTACTTC	CSAISTRGAYEQYF
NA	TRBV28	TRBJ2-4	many	TGTGCCAGCCTCAGCGGGCAGGGCGGCATTCAGTACTTC	CASLSGQGGIQYF
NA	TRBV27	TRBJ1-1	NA	TGTGCCAGCGGTAACGCTGCAGTCTATGCTGAAGCTTTCTTT	CASGNAAVYAEAFF
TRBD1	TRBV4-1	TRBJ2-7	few	TGCGCCAGCAGCCGCGACAGGGGGCTGGACGAGCAGTACTTC	CASSRDRGLDEQYF
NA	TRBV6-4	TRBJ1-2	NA	TGTGCCAGCAGTAGCGTCCCGGGGCGAGCTAACTATGGCTACACCTTC	CASSSVPGRANYGYTF
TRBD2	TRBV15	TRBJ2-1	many	TGTGCCACCAGCAGAAAGACTAGCGGATCCTACAATGAGCAGTTCTTC	CATSRKTSGSYNEQFF
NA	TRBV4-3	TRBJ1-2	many	TGCGCCAGCAGCCAAGGCAGGGCCTACACCTTC	CASSQGRAYTF
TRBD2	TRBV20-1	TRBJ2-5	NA	TGCAGTGCCATACTAGCGGGGGCTCGGGAGACCCAGTACTTC	CSAILAGARETQYF
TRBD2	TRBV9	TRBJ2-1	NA	TGTGCCAGCAGCGTCGGGGGGGCAACTGAGCAGTTCTTC	CASSVGGATEQFF
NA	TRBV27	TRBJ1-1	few	TGTGCCAGCAGTCCCCCGAACACTGAAGCTTTCTTT	CASSPPNTEAFF
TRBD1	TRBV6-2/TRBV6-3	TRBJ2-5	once	TGTGCCAGCAGTTACGGGACAGTCCGACAAGAGACCCAGTACTTC	CASSYGTVRQETQYF
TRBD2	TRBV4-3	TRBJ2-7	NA	TGCGCCAGCAGCCAAGACGTAGGCGGGAGCTCGGACGAGCAGTACTTC	CASSQDVGGSSDEQYF
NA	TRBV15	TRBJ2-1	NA	TGTGCCACCAGCAGAGATCGGGACCCCCGGGTGCATGAGCAGTTCTTC	CATSRDRDPRVHEQFF
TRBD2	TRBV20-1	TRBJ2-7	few	TGCAGTGCTAGGACCGAGATACTTCCGGGACTAGCCCACGAGCAGTACTTC	CSARTEILPGLAHEQYF
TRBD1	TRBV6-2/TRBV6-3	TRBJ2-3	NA	TGTGCCAGCAGAAAAACAGGGGTTAGCACAGATACGCAGTATTTT	CASRKTGVSTDTQYF
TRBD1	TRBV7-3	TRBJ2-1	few	TGTGCCAGCAGCGAGCCGGGACAGGGAAATGAGCAGTTCTTC	CASSEPGQGNEQFF
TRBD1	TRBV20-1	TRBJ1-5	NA	TGCAGTGCTAGGGGGGGAGGGACAGGGTTCAATCAGCCCCAGCATTTT	CSARGGGTGFNQPQHF
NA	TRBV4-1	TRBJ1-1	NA	TGCGCCAGCAGCCAAGAGGCTCCCACTGAAGCTTTCTTT	CASSQEAPTEAFF
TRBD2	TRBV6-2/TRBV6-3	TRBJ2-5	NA	TGTGCCAGCAGGGGACTAGCGGGGCGGGAGACCCAGTACTTC	CASRGLAGRETQYF
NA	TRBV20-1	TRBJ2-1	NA	TGCAGTGTTACGGACAGTTACAATGAGCAGTTCTTC	CSVTDSYNEQFF
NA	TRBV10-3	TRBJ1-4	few	TGTGCCACTGCGACAGGCACTACTGCAACTAATGAAAAACTGTTTTTT	CATATGTTATNEKLFF
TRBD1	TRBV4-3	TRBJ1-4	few	TGCGCCAGCAGCGCCCACACAGGGGATAAACTGTTTTTT	CASSAHTGDKLFF
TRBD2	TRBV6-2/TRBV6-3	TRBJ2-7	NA	TGTGCCACTGCCGAAGCGGGGGGGCTCGAGCAGTACTTC	CATAEAGGLEQYF
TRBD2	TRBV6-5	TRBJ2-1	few	TGTGCCAGCAGTGCGTGGGGAGGGCCAGACTACAATGAGCAGTTCTTC	CASSAWGGPDYNEQFF
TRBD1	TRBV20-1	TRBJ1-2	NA	TGCAGTGCTAACGCAGGGGGCCCCTATGGCTACACCTTC	CSANAGGPYGYTF
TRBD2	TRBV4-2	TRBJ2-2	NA	TGTGCCAGCAGCCATGGGACTAGCGGGGCACGGGAGCTGTTTTTT	CASSHGTSGARELFF
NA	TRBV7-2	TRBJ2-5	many	TGTGCCAGCAGCCCTAGTGGTCGAGAGACCCAGTACTTC	CASSPSGRETQYF
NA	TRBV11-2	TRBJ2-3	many	TGTGCCAGCAGCAGATTAGGGGGTGCCACAGATACGCAGTATTTT	CASSRLGGATDTQYF
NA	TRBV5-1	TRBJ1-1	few	TGCGCCAGCAGCTTTACGGGGGACGACACTGAAGCTTTCTTT	CASSFTGDDTEAFF
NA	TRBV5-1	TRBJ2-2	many	TGCGCCAGCAGCCTACAGGGTCCCGGGGAGCTGTTTTTT	CASSLQGPGELFF
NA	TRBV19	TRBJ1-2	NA	TGTGCCACTACGGTTGAACAGGGTAGGGCCATCCGTGGCTACACCTTC	CATTVEQGRAIRGYTF